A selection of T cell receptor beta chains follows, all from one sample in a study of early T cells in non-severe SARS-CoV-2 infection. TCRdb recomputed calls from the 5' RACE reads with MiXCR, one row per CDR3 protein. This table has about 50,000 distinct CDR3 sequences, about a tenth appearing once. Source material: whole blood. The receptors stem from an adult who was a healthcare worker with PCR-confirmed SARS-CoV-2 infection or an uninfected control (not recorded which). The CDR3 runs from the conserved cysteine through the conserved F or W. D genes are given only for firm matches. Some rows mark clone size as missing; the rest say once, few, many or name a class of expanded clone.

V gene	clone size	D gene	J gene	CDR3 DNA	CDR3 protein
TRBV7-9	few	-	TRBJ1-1	TGTGCCAGCAGATCTATACAGGGTGTGGCTGAAGCTTTCTTT	CASRSIQGVAEAFF
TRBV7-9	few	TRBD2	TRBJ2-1	TGTGCCAGCAGCTTACTGGGGGGGTCCTACAATGAGCAGTTCTTC	CASSLLGGSYNEQFF
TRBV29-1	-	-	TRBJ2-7	TGCAGCACCGGAGAAGCGGCCTACGAGCAGTACTTC	CSTGEAAYEQYF
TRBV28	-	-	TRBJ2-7	TGTGCCAGCAGTTTTCTCTACGAGCAGTACTTC	CASSFLYEQYF
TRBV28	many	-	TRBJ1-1	TGTGCCAGTACAGAGAACACTGAAGCTTTCTTT	CASTENTEAFF
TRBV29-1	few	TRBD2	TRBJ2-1	TGCAGCGTTGTTCTAGCGGCCTACAATGAGCAGTTCTTC	CSVVLAAYNEQFF
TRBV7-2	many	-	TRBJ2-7	TGTGCCAGCAGCTTAACTCCTCACGAGCAGTACTTC	CASSLTPHEQYF
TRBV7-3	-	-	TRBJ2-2	TGTGCCAGCAGCCTATGGGCGGGGAACGGGGAGCTGTTTTTT	CASSLWAGNGELFF
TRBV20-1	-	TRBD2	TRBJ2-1	TGCAGTGCTAGAGATCCGAGCGGGAGTACCCATGAGCAGTTCTTC	CSARDPSGSTHEQFF
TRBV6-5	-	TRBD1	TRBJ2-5	TGTGCCAGCAGTTACCCAGGGGGAGAGACCCAGTACTTC	CASSYPGGETQYF
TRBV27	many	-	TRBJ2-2	TGTGCCAGCCGTCGCGGGATGGGCACCGGGGAGCTGTTTTTT	CASRRGMGTGELFF
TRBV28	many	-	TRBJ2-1	TGTGCCAGCACCTATAGCGGCCCGTACAATGAGCAGTTCTTC	CASTYSGPYNEQFF
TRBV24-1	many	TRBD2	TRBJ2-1	TGTGCCACCAGTGACCGCGGACTAGCGGGCTACAATGAGCAGTTCTTC	CATSDRGLAGYNEQFF
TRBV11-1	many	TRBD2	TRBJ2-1	TGTGCCAGCAGCTCTAGCGGGAGCTCCTACAATGAGCAGTTCTTC	CASSSSGSSYNEQFF
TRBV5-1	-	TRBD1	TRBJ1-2	TGCGCCAGCAGCAGACAGGGGATATCCGGCTACACCTTC	CASSRQGISGYTF
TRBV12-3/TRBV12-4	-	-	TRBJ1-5	TGTGCCAGCAGGGTTGGCCGGCGAGTTACGCCCCAGCATTTT	CASRVGRRVTPQHF
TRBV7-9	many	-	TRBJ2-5	TGTGCCAGCAGCTTGCGGGATCGGTACCCGGAGACCCAGTACTTC	CASSLRDRYPETQYF
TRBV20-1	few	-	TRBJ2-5	TGCAGTGCTTTCCCGAGAGGGGAGGAGGAGACCCAGTACTTC	CSAFPRGEEETQYF
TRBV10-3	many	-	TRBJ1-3	TGTGCCAGCGGGGACTTCAACTCTGGAAACACCATATATTTT	CASGDFNSGNTIYF
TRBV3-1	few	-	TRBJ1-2	TGTGCCAGCAGCCCCCGGGGGCTTAACTATGGCTACACCTTC	CASSPRGLNYGYTF
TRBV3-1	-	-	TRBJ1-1	TGTGCCAGCAGCCAGGAGACCACAGGGTTAGGAACTGAAGCTTTCTTT	CASSQETTGLGTEAFF
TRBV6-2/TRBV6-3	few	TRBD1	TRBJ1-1	TGTGCCAGCAGTTACTTTGACAGGGGCGGTGAAGCTTTCTTT	CASSYFDRGGEAFF
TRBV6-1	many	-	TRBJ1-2	TGTGCCAGCAGTGAGCAGGGAGATGGCGGCTACACCTTC	CASSEQGDGGYTF
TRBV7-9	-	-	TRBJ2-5	TGTGCCAGCAGCTTAGTAATACAAGAGACCCAGTACTTC	CASSLVIQETQYF
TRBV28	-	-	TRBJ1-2	TGTGCCAGCAGTTTGGTATTACAGAACTATGGCTACACCTTC	CASSLVLQNYGYTF
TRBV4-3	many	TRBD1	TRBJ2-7	TGCGCCAGCAGCCAGTACCAGGACAGGGGTTTGTACGAGCAGTACTTC	CASSQYQDRGLYEQYF
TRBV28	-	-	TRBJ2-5	TGTGCCAGCAGTTCTACCGAGGTGGAGACCCAGTACTTC	CASSSTEVETQYF
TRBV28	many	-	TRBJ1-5	TGTGCCAGCAGTTTACCCGCGGGGGGGCCCCAGCATTTT	CASSLPAGGPQHF
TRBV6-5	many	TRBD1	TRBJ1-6	TGTGCCAGCAGTAGGACAGGGTATAATTCACCCCTCCACTTT	CASSRTGYNSPLHF
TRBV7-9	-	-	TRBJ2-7	TGTGCCAGCAGCTTCTCTGGGTACGAGCAGTACTTC	CASSFSGYEQYF
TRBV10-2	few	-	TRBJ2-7	TGCGCCAGCAGTGATTACAGGGAATACGAGCAGTACTTC	CASSDYREYEQYF
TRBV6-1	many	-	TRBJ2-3	TGTGCCAGCAGTGAACGGTTGGCAGATACGCAGTATTTT	CASSERLADTQYF
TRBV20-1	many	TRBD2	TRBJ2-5	TGCAGTGCTAGATTGGGACTAGGCGTAGAGACCCAGTACTTC	CSARLGLGVETQYF
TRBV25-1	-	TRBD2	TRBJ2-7	TGTGCCAGCAAATCAGCGGGAGTGGAGTACGAGCAGTACTTC	CASKSAGVEYEQYF
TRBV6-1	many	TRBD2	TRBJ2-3	TGTGCCAGCAGGTCCGGGACTAGCGGGAAGGCGCAGTATTTT	CASRSGTSGKAQYF
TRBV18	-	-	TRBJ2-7	TGTGCCAGCTCACCGCCTAGCGCTAGCCTTTACGAGCAGTACTTC	CASSPPSASLYEQYF
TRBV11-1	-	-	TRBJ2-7	TGTGCCAGCAGCTTATCGGCAGTAGCCTACGAGCAGTACTTC	CASSLSAVAYEQYF
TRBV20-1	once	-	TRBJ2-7	TGCAGTGCTAGGGGAAGTCTGGGGGCCTACGAGCAGTACTTC	CSARGSLGAYEQYF
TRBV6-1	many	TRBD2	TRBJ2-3	TGTGCCAGCACTGGCGGACTAGCGGGAGATACGCAGTATTTT	CASTGGLAGDTQYF
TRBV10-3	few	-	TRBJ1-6	TGTGCCATCAGTGATGGATCGCGGGACCCGTATTCACCCCTCCACTTT	CAISDGSRDPYSPLHF
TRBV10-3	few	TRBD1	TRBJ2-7	TGTGCCATCAGTTCCCGGACAGGGGGGCAGGGCGAGCAGTACTTC	CAISSRTGGQGEQYF